Listed below are T cell receptor beta chains from one sample, sequenced in a study of T-cell reconstitution after alpha-beta-depleted transplantation in children. Using its own MiXCR run on the PCR reads, TCRdb lists one record per CDR3 protein. The data contain about 420,000 distinct CDR3 sequences, 16% of them singletons. Here the sequenced sample was PBMCs, mostly from graft donor cells, taken 360 days after TCRalphabeta/CD19-depleted stem cell transplant. Receptor source: a boy under three years old who had a stem cell transplant for Wiskott-Aldrich syndrome, so the T cells may come from the graft donor. The CDR3 runs from the conserved cysteine through the conserved F or W. The D gene is left open where the match is weak. Only part of the rows carry a size: once, few, many, or a class if the clone is expanded.

V gene: TRBV10-3; D gene: TRBD2; clone size: NA; J gene: TRBJ2-7; CDR3 protein: CAISGTSGTYEQYF; CDR3 DNA: TGTGCCATCAGTGGGACTAGCGGGACCTACGAGCAGTACTTC
V gene: TRBV20-1; D gene: NA; clone size: many; J gene: TRBJ2-3; CDR3 protein: CSAGRDTRTDTQYF; CDR3 DNA: TGCAGTGCTGGTCGGGACACCCGCACAGATACGCAGTATTTT
V gene: TRBV5-1; D gene: TRBD2; clone size: NA; J gene: TRBJ2-7; CDR3 protein: CASRGTSGNNEQYF; CDR3 DNA: TGCGCCAGCAGGGGGACTAGCGGAAACAACGAGCAGTACTTC
V gene: TRBV6-2/TRBV6-3; D gene: TRBD2; clone size: few; J gene: TRBJ2-3; CDR3 protein: CASSYLLAGPQDTQYF; CDR3 DNA: TGTGCCAGCAGTTACCTCCTAGCGGGGCCCCAGGATACGCAGTATTTT
V gene: TRBV28; D gene: TRBD2; clone size: NA; J gene: TRBJ2-1; CDR3 protein: CASSLLAGGNNEQFF; CDR3 DNA: TGTGCCAGCAGTTTACTAGCGGGGGGTAACAATGAGCAGTTCTTC
V gene: TRBV15; D gene: NA; clone size: NA; J gene: TRBJ2-3; CDR3 protein: CATSTDTRGTDTQYF; CDR3 DNA: TGTGCCACCAGCACGGATACTAGAGGCACAGATACGCAGTATTTT
V gene: TRBV5-1; D gene: TRBD2; clone size: NA; J gene: TRBJ2-7; CDR3 protein: CASSWQAGASYEQYF; CDR3 DNA: TGCGCCAGCAGTTGGCAAGCGGGGGCCTCCTACGAGCAGTACTTC
V gene: TRBV10-3; D gene: TRBD1; clone size: NA; J gene: TRBJ2-1; CDR3 protein: CATGQGLGYNEQFF; CDR3 DNA: TGTGCCACCGGACAGGGGTTGGGTTACAATGAGCAGTTCTTC
V gene: TRBV2; D gene: NA; clone size: few; J gene: TRBJ2-6; CDR3 protein: CASPSRANVLTF; CDR3 DNA: TGTGCCAGTCCTTCCAGGGCCAACGTCCTGACTTTC
V gene: TRBV4-2; D gene: NA; clone size: few; J gene: TRBJ2-1; CDR3 protein: CASSQRGGDEQFF; CDR3 DNA: TGTGCCAGCAGCCAACGAGGGGGGGATGAGCAGTTCTTC
V gene: TRBV6-2/TRBV6-3; D gene: TRBD2; clone size: many; J gene: TRBJ2-1; CDR3 protein: CASSYLAGGPYNEQFF; CDR3 DNA: TGTGCCAGCAGTTACCTAGCGGGAGGGCCTTACAATGAGCAGTTCTTC